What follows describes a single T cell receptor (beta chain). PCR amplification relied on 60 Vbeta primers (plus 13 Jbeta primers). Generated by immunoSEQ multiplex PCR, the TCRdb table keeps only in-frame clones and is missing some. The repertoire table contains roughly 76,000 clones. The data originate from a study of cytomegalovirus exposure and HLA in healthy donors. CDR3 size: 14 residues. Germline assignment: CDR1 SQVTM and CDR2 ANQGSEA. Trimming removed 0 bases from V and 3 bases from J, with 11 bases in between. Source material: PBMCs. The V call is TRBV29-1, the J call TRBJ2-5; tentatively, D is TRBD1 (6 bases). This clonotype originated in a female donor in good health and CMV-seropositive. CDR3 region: CSVEDGSGEETQYF. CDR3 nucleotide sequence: TGCAGCGTTGAAGATGGGTCAGGGGAAGAGACCCAGTACTTC.